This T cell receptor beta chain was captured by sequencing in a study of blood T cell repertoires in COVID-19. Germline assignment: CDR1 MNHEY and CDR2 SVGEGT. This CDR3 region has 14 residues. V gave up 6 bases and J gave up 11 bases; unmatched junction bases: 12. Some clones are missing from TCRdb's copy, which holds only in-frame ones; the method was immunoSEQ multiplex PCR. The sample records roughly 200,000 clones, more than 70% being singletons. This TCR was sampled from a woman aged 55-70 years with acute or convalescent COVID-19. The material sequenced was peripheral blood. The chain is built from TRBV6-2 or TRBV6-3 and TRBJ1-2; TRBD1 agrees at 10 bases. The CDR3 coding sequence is TGTGCCAGCAGCCTCCCCTCCGGGACAGGGGAATACACCTTC. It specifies CASSLPSGTGEYTF.